What follows are 32 T cell receptor beta chains derived from one specimen sequenced in a study of blood T cell repertoires in COVID-19. Here immunoSEQ multiplex PCR was the method, and the copy in TCRdb shows in-frame clones only, minus some. Of roughly 200,000 clones in the sample, about 85% are singletons; the top ten hold approximately 7.9%. The sequencing sample was made of peripheral blood. The source of these receptors is a woman aged 80 or over with acute or convalescent COVID-19.

V gene TRBV29-1 combines with J gene TRBJ2-2; 8 bases fit TRBD1. The junction had 12 bases not matched to a gene; V was cut back by 4 bases and J by 8 bases. Germline lookup yields CDR1 SQVTM and CDR2 ANQGSEA. The CDR3 length is 15 residues. This CDR3 is CSVAPRTGSAGELFF. The CDR3, as DNA: TGCAGCGTTGCCCCGAGGACAGGGTCGGCGGGGGAGCTGTTTTTT.

This chain joins TRBV7-2 and TRBJ1-2; no firm D call. V dropped 1 base and J dropped 5 bases, with 8 bases sitting between them. This CDR3 region has 13 residues. Germline loops: CDR1 SGHTA, CDR2 FQGNSA. CDR3 sequence (DNA): TGTGCCAGCAGCTTAGAACAAACATATGGCTACACCTTC. Translated, it gives CASSLEQTYGYTF.

CDR3 in amino acids: CASSLEDRQETQYF. The CDR3 nucleotides are TGTGCCAGCAGCTTAGAGGACAGGCAAGAGACCCAGTACTTC. The J gene is TRBJ2-5, the V gene TRBV7-2; TRBD1 agrees at 7 bases. CDR3 length equals 14 residues. Germline assignment: CDR1 SGHTA and CDR2 FQGNSA. V trimming: 1 base; J trimming: 2 bases; junction bases outside the gene matches: 1.

This clone was seen a single time. V gene TRBV9 combines with J gene TRBJ2-2, with TRBD2 matching 8 bases. Germline loops: CDR1 SGDLS, CDR2 YYNGEE. The junction had 13 bases not matched to a gene; V was cut back by 4 bases and J by 5 bases. CDR3 length equals 17 residues. The DNA of the CDR3 is TGTGCCAGCAGCCCAGATCCAGCGGGAGTGAGGACCGGGGAGCTGTTTTTT. Protein sequence: CASSPDPAGVRTGELFF.

V and J are TRBV11-3 and TRBJ2-2; 9 positions match TRBD2. J was trimmed by 5 bases and V by 5 bases; bases with no gene match: 12. The CDR3 loop spans 17 amino acids. Germline V CDR1 and CDR2: SGHNT, YENEEA. The chain's CDR3 is CASSLRGGLAGTGELFF. CDR3 DNA sequence: TGTGCCAGCAGCCTCCGAGGGGGGCTAGCGGGAACCGGGGAGCTGTTTTTT.

The genes are TRBV4-1 and TRBJ1-1; TRBD1 matches 7 bases. The V segment lost 4 bases and the J segment 6 bases; nucleotides outside the gene matches: 8. The germline gives CDR1 MGHRA, CDR2 YSYEKL. This CDR3 has 14 residues. The CDR3 DNA reads as TGCGCCAGCAGCCGAGAACAGGGGCGGGCTGAAGCTTTCTTT. Encoded protein: CASSREQGRAEAFF.

V usage is TRBV6-5 and J usage is TRBJ2-3; 8 nucleotides agree with TRBD2. CDR1 MNHEY and CDR2 SVGAGI come from the germline V gene. V was clipped by 2 bases and J by 6 bases; unmatched bases: 7. The CDR3 covers 15 residues. CDR3 nucleotides: TGTGCCAGCAGTTACAGGGCAAGCGGGGGTGATACGCAGTATTTT. Amino acids: CASSYRASGGDTQYF.

The sample holds one count of this clone. Additional DNA sequences in this sample encode the identical CDR3. V gene TRBV9 combines with J gene TRBJ1-3; D not resolved. The CDR3 spans 14 residues. The V end was cut by 0 bases, the J end by 1 base, with 5 bases between. Germline CDR1 reads SGDLS; CDR2 reads YYNGEE. DNA of the CDR3: TGTGCCAGCAGCGTAGAGAGTTCTGGAAACACCATATATTTT. Protein product: CASSVESSGNTIYF. Variable domain in full (rest from reference TRBV9 and TRBJ1-3): DSGVTQTPKHLITATGQRVTLRCSPRSGDLSVYWYQQSLDQGLQFLIQYYNGEERAKGNILERFSAQQFPDLHSELNLSSLELGDSALYFCASSVESSGNTIYFGEGSWLTVV.

The chain carries TRBV14 and TRBJ1-2, with D uncertain. Germline V gene lookup returns CDR1 SGHDN and CDR2 FVKESK. The CDR3 has 14 residues. V lost 2 bases to trimming and J lost 8 bases, with 15 bases between them. CDR3 coding DNA: TGTGCCAGCAGCCAACAGATCGAAAGCGGGGGCTACACCTTC. It translates to CASSQQIESGGYTF.

This clone was seen a single time. The chain joins TRBV5-1 to TRBJ2-6; 8 nucleotides match TRBD1. J lost 4 bases, V lost 0 bases, and 3 bases had no gene match. Germline CDR1 reads SGHRS; CDR2 reads YFSETQ. This CDR3 comprises 16 residues. The CDR3 coding sequence is TGCGCCAGCAGCTTGGCCCGACAGGGGGGGGCCAACGTCCTGACTTTC. Protein product: CASSLARQGGANVLTF. Full variable domain (rest looked up from reference TRBV5-1 and TRBJ2-6): KAGVTQTPRYLIKTRGQQVTLSCSPISGHRSVSWYQQTPGQGLQFLFEYFSETQRNKGNFPGRFSGRQFSNSRSEMNVSTLELGDSALYLCASSLARQGGANVLTFGAGSRLTVL.

The V gene is TRBV5-5, the J gene TRBJ2-1; no clear D gene. This CDR3 is 15 amino acids long. V was shortened by 5 bases and J by 0 bases, with 12 bases between the two germline ends. The V gene's germline CDR1 is SGHKS and CDR2 YYEKEE (reference sequence). The CDR3 DNA reads TGTGCCAGCAGACCCGTAGATCCCTCCTACAATGAGCAGTTCTTC. Amino acid sequence: CASRPVDPSYNEQFF. Combining the CDR3 with reference TRBV5-5 and TRBJ2-1 gives the whole variable domain DAGVTQSPTHLIKTRGQQVTLRCSPISGHKSVSWYQQVLGQGPQFIFQYYEKEERGRGNFPDRFSARQFPNYSSELNVNALLLGDSALYLCASRPVDPSYNEQFFGPGTRLTVL.

This clone came up once. J is TRBJ2-1 and V is TRBV18, with TRBD2 identical over 8 bases. Germline V gene lookup returns CDR1 KGHSH and CDR2 LQKENI. The ends lost 3 bases at V and 6 bases at J; junction bases unmatched: 7. The CDR3 is 15 residues long. The CDR3 sequence: CASSPPLAGTNEQFF. CDR3 DNA: TGTGCCAGCTCACCTCCCCTAGCGGGCACCAATGAGCAGTTCTTC.

This clone has more than one count but fewer than ten. The chain carries TRBV15 and TRBJ1-5; D may be TRBD1 (5 bases). V lost 0 bases to trimming and J lost 4 bases, with 13 bases between them. The CDR3 contains 16 residues. From germline, CDR1 is LNHNV and CDR2 YYDKDF (reference sequence). DNA for the CDR3: TGTGCCACCAGCAGAGAGATAGGGGCAAGAAATCAGCCCCAGCATTTT. Amino acid sequence: CATSREIGARNQPQHF.

The chain has TRBV12-5 and TRBJ1-4; no reliable D call. V lost 3 bases and J 0 bases, leaving 11 bases between the germline ends. This CDR3 is 16 amino acids long. Germline CDR1 LGHNT, CDR2 FRNRAP. The CDR3 sequence is CASGFGVGATNEKLFF. As DNA, the CDR3 is TGTGCTAGTGGTTTCGGGGTAGGAGCAACTAATGAAAAACTGTTTTTT.

V gene TRBV6-6 combines with J gene TRBJ1-3; D possibly corresponds to TRBD1 (6 bases). In germline, CDR1 is MNHNY, CDR2 SVGAGI (reference sequence). Between the trimmed V and J ends, which lost 5 bases and 4 bases, there was a span of 21 bases. The CDR3 contains 17 residues. The CDR3 here is CASSQTRGQLGGNTIYF. The CDR3 region has the DNA TGTGCCAGCAGTCAGACGCGAGGACAGCTCGGGGGAAACACCATATATTTT.

The chain recombines TRBV5-1 with TRBJ1-1; D not resolved. CDR1 SGHRS and CDR2 YFSETQ come from the germline V gene. The CDR3 is 13 residues long. Trimming pared 0 bases from V and 1 base from J, leaving 4 bases between. The CDR3 is CASSLGANTEAFF. The DNA for the CDR3 is TGCGCCAGCAGCTTGGGGGCGAACACTGAAGCTTTCTTT.

The chain employs TRBV27 and TRBJ1-6; D perhaps matches TRBD1 (6 bases). CDR1 and CDR2 (germline): MNHEY, SMNVEV (reference sequence). Trimming took 6 bases from V and 7 from J, leaving 19 bases between them. CDR3 length: 16 amino acids. The CDR3 DNA follows: TGTGCCAGCAGCCGAACAGGGAGGGTAGAGAATTCACCCCTCCACTTT. Protein sequence: CASSRTGRVENSPLHF.

This chain uses TRBV7-8 with TRBJ1-5; 7 nucleotides line up with TRBD1. V trimming: 1 base; J trimming: 3 bases; junction bases outside the gene matches: 3. The germline gives CDR1 SGHVS, CDR2 FQNEAQ. This CDR3 spans 15 amino acids. The CDR3 coding sequence is TGTGCCAGCAGCTTAGTAGACAGGGACAATCAGCCCCAGCATTTT. As protein: CASSLVDRDNQPQHF.

The chain links TRBV12-3 or TRBV12-4 to TRBJ1-5, with D possibly matching TRBD1 (5 bases). CDR3 size: 13 residues. V gave up 4 bases and J gave up 3 bases, with 7 bases separating them. CDR3 coding DNA: TGTGCCAGCAGTTCACAGGTCAATCAGCCCCAGCATTTT. This translates into CASSSQVNQPQHF.

This chain links TRBV13 with TRBJ1-3; D remains ambiguous. V shed 1 base and J shed 0 bases, with 13 bases lying between them. This CDR3 contains 17 residues. Germline CDR1 reads PRHDT; CDR2 reads FYEKMQ (reference sequence). CDR3: CASSLEPPSSSGNTIYF. CDR3 nucleotide sequence: TGTGCCAGCAGCTTAGAGCCCCCAAGCTCCTCTGGAAACACCATATATTTT.

The gene calls are TRBV2 and TRBJ2-3; 9 positions agree with TRBD2. Germline CDR1 SNHLY, CDR2 FYNNEI. V gave up 7 bases and J gave up 1 base; unmatched junction bases: 3. This CDR3 comprises 14 residues. The CDR3 DNA sequence: TGTGCCAGCATGCGGGGGGGCGGCACAGATACGCAGTATTTT. Translating gives CASMRGGGTDTQYF.

J is TRBJ2-1 and V is TRBV3-1 (or the pseudogene TRBV3-2); possibly TRBD2 for D (5 bases). Trimming stripped 3 bases from V and 5 bases from J, with 14 bases between. This CDR3 contains 15 residues. From germline, CDR1 is LGHDT and CDR2 YNNKEL (reference sequence). CDR3 nucleotide sequence: TGTGCCAGCAGCCATCCGGGATTCCACCACAATGAGCAGTTCTTC. Translated: CASSHPGFHHNEQFF.

Only a few counts were recorded for this clone. The chain combines TRBV7-2 with TRBJ2-5, with a weak D call TRBD1 (8 bases). V lost 5 bases, J lost 1 base, and 17 bases lay in between. CDR1 is SGHTA, CDR2 FQGNSA, per germline. The CDR3 runs 16 residues. The CDR3 loop is CASSKDRGLLQETQYF. In DNA, the CDR3 is TGTGCCAGCAGCAAAGACAGGGGACTACTCCAAGAGACCCAGTACTTC.

The chain combines TRBV4-2 with TRBJ2-3; TRBD1 aligns across 11 bases. Per germline, CDR1 LGHNA and CDR2 YNFKEQ. Trimming removed 0 bases from V and 4 bases from J; junction bases left unmatched: 9. There are 18 residues in the CDR3. Written as DNA, the CDR3 is TGTGCCAGCAGCCAAGACACCATGGACAGGGGGCTTGCAGATACGCAGTATTTT. This sequence encodes CASSQDTMDRGLADTQYF.

This sequence joins TRBV9 and TRBJ2-7; tentatively, D is TRBD2 (5 bases). Germline CDR1 and CDR2: SGDLS and YYNGEE. V was clipped by 0 bases and J by 7 bases, with 17 bases between them. The CDR3 runs to 15 residues. CDR3 amino acids: CASSVAGNPAGEQYF. The CDR3 bases are TGTGCCAGCAGCGTAGCGGGAAACCCCGCTGGGGAGCAGTACTTC.

The chain combines TRBV7-9 with TRBJ2-7; TRBD1 matches at 10 bases. Germline assignment: CDR1 SEHNR and CDR2 FQNEAQ (reference sequence). The length of the CDR3 is 15 residues. V dropped 5 bases and J dropped 0; count of bases not matched to a gene: 4. This CDR3 is CASSPGTGDSYEQYF. The DNA of the CDR3 is TGTGCCAGCAGCCCAGGGACAGGGGACTCCTACGAGCAGTACTTC.

The V call is TRBV5-1, the J call TRBJ1-1; 8 positions match TRBD1. The length of the CDR3 is 15 residues. J gave up 4 bases and V 1 base, and 6 bases lay outside the gene matches. Germline lookup yields CDR1 SGHRS and CDR2 YFSETQ. CDR3 region: CASSLKQGVVTEAFF. CDR3 coding DNA: TGCGCCAGCAGCTTGAAACAGGGGGTCGTCACTGAAGCTTTCTTT. Combining the CDR3 with reference TRBV5-1 and TRBJ1-1 gives the whole variable domain KAGVTQTPRYLIKTRGQQVTLSCSPISGHRSVSWYQQTPGQGLQFLFEYFSETQRNKGNFPGRFSGRQFSNSRSEMNVSTLELGDSALYLCASSLKQGVVTEAFFGQGTRLTVV.

The gene calls are TRBV30 and TRBJ1-5, with D tentatively TRBD1 (5 bases). Germline CDR1 reads GTSNPN; CDR2 reads SVGIG (reference sequence). This CDR3 contains 14 residues. Trimming removed 0 bases at V and 0 bases at J, with 6 bases between. CDR3 nucleotide sequence: TGTGCCTGGAGTGTACAGGCTAGCAATCAGCCCCAGCATTTT. It encodes CAWSVQASNQPQHF.

The gene calls are TRBV2 and TRBJ1-5; maybe TRBD1 (5 bases). V was pared by 1 base and J by 7 bases, with 14 bases between. Germline assignment: CDR1 SNHLY and CDR2 FYNNEI. CDR3 length: 15 amino acids. The CDR3 DNA is TGTGCCAGCAGTGAAGTGGGGGTTGGGGGGCAGCCCCAGCATTTT. It specifies CASSEVGVGGQPQHF.

The chain combines TRBV19 with TRBJ2-6; D might be TRBD1 (6 bases). Germline V gives CDR1 LNHDA, CDR2 SQIVND (reference sequence). CDR3 length: 14 residues. V was trimmed by 10 bases and J by 0 bases, leaving 10 bases between them. As DNA, the CDR3 is TGTGCCACCACAGGGTTCTCTGGGGCCAACGTCCTGACTTTC. Amino acid sequence: CATTGFSGANVLTF.

The chain couples TRBV5-6 to TRBJ2-6, with D maybe TRBD1 (6 bases). Germline V gene sequence: CDR1 SGHDT, CDR2 YYEEEE. This CDR3 has 19 amino acids. The V end lost 4 bases, the J end lost 0 bases, and 20 bases lay between the germline ends. CDR3 sequence (DNA): TGTGCCAGCAGCCCTGAATCACAGGGCCCCTTCTCTGGGGCCAACGTCCTGACTTTC. This encodes CASSPESQGPFSGANVLTF.

The V gene is TRBV4-1, the J gene TRBJ2-2; tentatively, D is TRBD2 (5 bases). Per the germline V gene, CDR1 is MGHRA and CDR2 is YSYEKL. V was pared by 0 bases and J by 6 bases, with 17 bases between. The CDR3 runs 17 residues. CDR3 loop: CASSQDRRLTLAGELFF. CDR3 coding DNA: TGCGCCAGCAGCCAAGATAGGAGACTAACGCTGGCCGGGGAGCTGTTTTTT.